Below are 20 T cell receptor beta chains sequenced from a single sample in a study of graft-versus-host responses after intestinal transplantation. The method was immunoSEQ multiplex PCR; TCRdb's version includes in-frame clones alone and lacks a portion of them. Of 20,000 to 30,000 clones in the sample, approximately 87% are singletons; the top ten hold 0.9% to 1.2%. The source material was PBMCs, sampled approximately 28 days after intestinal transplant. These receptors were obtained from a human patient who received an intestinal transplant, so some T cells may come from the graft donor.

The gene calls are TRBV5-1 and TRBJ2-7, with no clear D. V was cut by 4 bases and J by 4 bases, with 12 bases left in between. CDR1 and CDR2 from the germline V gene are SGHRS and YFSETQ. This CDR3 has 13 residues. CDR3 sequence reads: CASSEAPRYEQYF. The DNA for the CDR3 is TGCGCCAGCAGCGAGGCACCGCGGTACGAGCAGTACTTC.

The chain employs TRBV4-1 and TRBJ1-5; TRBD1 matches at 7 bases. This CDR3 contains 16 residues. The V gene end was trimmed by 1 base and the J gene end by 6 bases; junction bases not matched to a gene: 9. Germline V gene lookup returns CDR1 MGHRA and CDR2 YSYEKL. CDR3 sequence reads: CASSQGGTASGQPQHF. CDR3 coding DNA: TGCGCCAGCAGCCAAGGTGGGACAGCCTCGGGTCAGCCCCAGCATTTT.

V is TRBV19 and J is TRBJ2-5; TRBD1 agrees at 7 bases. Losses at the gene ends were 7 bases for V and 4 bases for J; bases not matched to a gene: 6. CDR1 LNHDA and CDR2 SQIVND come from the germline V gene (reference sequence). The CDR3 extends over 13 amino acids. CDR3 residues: CASNVYRGETQYF. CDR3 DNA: TGTGCCAGTAACGTATACAGGGGAGAGACCCAGTACTTC.

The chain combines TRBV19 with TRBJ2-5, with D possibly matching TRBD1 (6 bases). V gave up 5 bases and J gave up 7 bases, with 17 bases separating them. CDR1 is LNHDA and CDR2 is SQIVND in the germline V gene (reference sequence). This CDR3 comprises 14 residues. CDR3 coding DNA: TGTGCCAGTAGTCCTAACAGGGAAGTCGGGACCCAGTACTTC. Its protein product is CASSPNREVGTQYF.

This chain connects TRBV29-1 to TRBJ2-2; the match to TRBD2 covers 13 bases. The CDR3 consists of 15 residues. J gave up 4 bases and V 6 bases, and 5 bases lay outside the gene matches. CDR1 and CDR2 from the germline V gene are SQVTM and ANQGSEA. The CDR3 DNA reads TGCAGCGTCGGACTAGCGGGAGTAACCACCGGGGAGCTGTTTTTT. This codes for CSVGLAGVTTGELFF.

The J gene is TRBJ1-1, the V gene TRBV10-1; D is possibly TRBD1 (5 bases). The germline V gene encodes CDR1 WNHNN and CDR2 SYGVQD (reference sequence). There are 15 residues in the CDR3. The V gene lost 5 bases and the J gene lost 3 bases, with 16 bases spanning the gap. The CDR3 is CASSKTALGDTEAFF. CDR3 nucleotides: TGCGCCAGCAGTAAGACAGCCTTGGGGGACACTGAAGCTTTCTTT.

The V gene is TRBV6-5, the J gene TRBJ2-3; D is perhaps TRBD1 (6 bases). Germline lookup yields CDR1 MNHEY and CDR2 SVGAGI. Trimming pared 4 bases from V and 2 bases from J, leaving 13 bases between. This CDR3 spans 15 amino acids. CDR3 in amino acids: CASSFSGDDTDTQYF. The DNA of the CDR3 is TGTGCCAGCAGTTTTTCAGGGGATGACACAGATACGCAGTATTTT.

The DNA for the CDR3 is TGCGCCAGCAGACGTGCCGGGACACACCTCACAGATACGCAGTATTTT. As protein: CASRRAGTHLTDTQYF. V gene TRBV4-1 combines with J gene TRBJ2-3; perhaps TRBD1 as D (6 bases). Germline-derived CDR1 and CDR2 are MGHRA and YSYEKL. The CDR3 totals 16 residues. V lost 6 bases and J lost 2, with 18 bases in between.

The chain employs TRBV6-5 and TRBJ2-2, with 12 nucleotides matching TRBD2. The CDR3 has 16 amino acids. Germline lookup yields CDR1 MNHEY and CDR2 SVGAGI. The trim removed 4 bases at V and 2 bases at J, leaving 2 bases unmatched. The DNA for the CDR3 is TGTGCCAGCAGTTGGGGACTAGCGGGCAACACCGGGGAGCTGTTTTTT. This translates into CASSWGLAGNTGELFF.

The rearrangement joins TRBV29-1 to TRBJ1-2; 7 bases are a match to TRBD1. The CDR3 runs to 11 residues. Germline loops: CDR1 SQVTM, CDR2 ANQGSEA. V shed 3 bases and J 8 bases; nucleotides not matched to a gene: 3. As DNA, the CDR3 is TGCAGCGTTGAGAAGGGGGCAGGCTACACCTTC. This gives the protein CSVEKGAGYTF.

The CDR3 DNA follows: TGTGCCAGCAGCCCGCGGACAGGGCCTTATGGCTACACCTTC. It specifies CASSPRTGPYGYTF. The chain employs TRBV28 and TRBJ1-2; 8 bases agree with TRBD1. Germline V gene data show CDR1 as MDHEN and CDR2 as SYDVKM. The CDR3 loop spans 14 amino acids. V was clipped by 6 bases and J by 5 bases; unmatched bases: 8.

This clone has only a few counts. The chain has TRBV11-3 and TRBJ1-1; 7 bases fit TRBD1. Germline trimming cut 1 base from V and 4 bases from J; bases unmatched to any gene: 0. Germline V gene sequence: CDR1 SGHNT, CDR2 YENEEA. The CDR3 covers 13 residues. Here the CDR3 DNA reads TGTGCCAGCAGCTTAGGACAGGGCACTGAAGCTTTCTTT. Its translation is CASSLGQGTEAFF.

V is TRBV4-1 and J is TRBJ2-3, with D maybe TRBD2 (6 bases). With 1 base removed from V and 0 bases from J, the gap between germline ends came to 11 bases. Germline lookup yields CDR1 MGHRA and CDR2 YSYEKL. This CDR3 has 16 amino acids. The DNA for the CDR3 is TGCGCCAGCAGCCAAGCACTAGCTGCTAGCACAGATACGCAGTATTTT. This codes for CASSQALAASTDTQYF.

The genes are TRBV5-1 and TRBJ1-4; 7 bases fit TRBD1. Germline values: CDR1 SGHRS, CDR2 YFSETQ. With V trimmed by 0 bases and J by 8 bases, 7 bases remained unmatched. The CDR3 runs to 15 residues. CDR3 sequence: CASSLGGQVGEKLFF. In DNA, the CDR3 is TGCGCCAGCAGCTTGGGTGGACAGGTGGGGGAAAAACTGTTTTTT. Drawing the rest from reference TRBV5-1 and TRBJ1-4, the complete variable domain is KAGVTQTPRYLIKTRGQQVTLSCSPISGHRSVSWYQQTPGQGLQFLFEYFSETQRNKGNFPGRFSGRQFSNSRSEMNVSTLELGDSALYLCASSLGGQVGEKLFFGSGTQLSVL.

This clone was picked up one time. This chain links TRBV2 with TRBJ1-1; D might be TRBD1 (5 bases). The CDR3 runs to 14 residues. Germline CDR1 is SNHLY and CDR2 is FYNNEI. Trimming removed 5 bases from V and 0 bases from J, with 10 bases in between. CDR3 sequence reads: CASSPGLMNTEAFF. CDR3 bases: TGTGCCAGCAGTCCGGGACTCATGAACACTGAAGCTTTCTTT.

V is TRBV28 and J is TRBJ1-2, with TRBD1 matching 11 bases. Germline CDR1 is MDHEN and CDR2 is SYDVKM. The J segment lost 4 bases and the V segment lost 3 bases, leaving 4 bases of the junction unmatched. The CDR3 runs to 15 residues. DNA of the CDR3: TGTGCCAGCAGTTTGGGTGGGACAGGGGGCTATGGCTACACCTTC. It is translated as CASSLGGTGGYGYTF.

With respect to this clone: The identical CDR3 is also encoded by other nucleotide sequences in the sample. CDR3 residues: CASSLTPRGETEAFF. As DNA, the CDR3 is TGCGCCAGCAGCTTGACCCCTCGCGGGGAAACTGAAGCTTTCTTT. The chain links TRBV5-1 to TRBJ1-1; D not certain. CDR1 is SGHRS, CDR2 YFSETQ, per germline. The CDR3 totals 15 residues. The ends were cut back, 1 base at V and 5 bases at J, with 15 bases in the middle.

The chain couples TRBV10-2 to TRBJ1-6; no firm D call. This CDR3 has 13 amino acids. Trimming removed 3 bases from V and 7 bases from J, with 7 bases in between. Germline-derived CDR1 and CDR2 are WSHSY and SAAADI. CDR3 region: CASSDPTNSPLHF. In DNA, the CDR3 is TGCGCCAGCAGTGACCCTACGAATTCACCCCTCCACTTT.

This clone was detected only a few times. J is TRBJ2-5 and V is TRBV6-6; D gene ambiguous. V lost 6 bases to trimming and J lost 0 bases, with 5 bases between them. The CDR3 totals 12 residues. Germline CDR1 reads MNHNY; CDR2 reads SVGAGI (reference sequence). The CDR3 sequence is CASSPYQETQYF. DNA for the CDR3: TGTGCCAGCAGCCCGTACCAAGAGACCCAGTACTTC.

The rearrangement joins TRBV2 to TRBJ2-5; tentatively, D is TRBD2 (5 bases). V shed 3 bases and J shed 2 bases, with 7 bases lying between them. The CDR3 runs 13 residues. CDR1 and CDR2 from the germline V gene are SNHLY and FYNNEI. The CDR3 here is CASSDRTQETQYF. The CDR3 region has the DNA TGTGCCAGCAGTGACAGGACTCAAGAGACCCAGTACTTC.